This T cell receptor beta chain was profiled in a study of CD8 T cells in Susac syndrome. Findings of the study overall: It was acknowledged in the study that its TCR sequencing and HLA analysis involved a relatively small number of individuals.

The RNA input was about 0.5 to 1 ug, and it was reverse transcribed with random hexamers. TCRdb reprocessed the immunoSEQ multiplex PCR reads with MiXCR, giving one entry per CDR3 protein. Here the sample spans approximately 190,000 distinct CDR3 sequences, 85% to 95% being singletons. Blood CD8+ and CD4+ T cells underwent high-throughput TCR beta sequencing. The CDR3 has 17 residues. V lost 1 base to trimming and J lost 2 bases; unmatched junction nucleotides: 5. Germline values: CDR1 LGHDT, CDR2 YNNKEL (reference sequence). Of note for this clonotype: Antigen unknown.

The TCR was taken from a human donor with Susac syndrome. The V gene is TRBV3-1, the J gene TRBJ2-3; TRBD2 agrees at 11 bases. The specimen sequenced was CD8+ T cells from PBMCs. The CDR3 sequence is CASSQVGSGGATDTQYF. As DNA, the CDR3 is TGTGCCAGCAGCCAAGTTGGTAGCGGGGGGGCCACAGATACGCAGTATTTT.